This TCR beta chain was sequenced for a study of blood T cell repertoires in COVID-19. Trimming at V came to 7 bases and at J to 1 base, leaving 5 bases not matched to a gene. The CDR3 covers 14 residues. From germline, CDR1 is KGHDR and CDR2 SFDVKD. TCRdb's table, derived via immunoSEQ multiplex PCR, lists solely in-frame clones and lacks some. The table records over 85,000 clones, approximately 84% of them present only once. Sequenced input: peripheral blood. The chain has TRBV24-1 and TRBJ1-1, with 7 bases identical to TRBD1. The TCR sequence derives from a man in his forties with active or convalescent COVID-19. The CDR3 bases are TGTGCCACCAGAGAGACAGGGTGGAACACTGAAGCTTTCTTT. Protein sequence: CATRETGWNTEAFF.